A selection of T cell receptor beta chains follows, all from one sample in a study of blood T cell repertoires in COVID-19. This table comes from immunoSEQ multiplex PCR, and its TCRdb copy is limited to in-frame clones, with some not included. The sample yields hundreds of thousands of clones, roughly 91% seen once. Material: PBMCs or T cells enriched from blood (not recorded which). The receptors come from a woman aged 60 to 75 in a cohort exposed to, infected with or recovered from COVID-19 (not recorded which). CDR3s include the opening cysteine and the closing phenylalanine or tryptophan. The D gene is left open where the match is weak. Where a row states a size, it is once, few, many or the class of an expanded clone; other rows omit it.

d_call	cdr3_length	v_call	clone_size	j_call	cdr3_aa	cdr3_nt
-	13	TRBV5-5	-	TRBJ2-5	CASSAGVVETQYF	TGTGCCAGCAGCGCAGGGGTTGTCGAGACCCAGTACTTC
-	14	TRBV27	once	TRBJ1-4	CASSLRLRDEKLFF	TGTGCCAGCAGTCTCCGGTTGCGGGATGAAAAACTGTTTTTT
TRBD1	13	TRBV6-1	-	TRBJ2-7	CASSERDRGEQYF	TGTGCCAGCAGTGAAAGGGACAGGGGCGAGCAGTACTTC
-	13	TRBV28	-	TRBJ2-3	CASSFSATHTQYF	TGTGCCAGCAGTTTCAGCGCGACTCATACGCAGTATTTT
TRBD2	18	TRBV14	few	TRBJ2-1	CASSKRTSGRVRTNEQFF	TGTGCCAGCAGCAAGAGGACTAGCGGGAGGGTGAGGACGAATGAGCAGTTCTTC
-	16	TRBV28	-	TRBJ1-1	CASSFEEETMNTEAFF	TGTGCCAGCAGTTTCGAGGAAGAGACGATGAACACTGAAGCTTTCTTT
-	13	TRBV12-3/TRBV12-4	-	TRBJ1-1	CASSLTGDTEAFF	TGTGCCAGCAGCCTTACAGGTGATACTGAAGCTTTCTTT
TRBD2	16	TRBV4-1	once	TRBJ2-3	CASSQAYRGGPDTQYF	TGCGCCAGCAGCCAAGCGTACCGGGGAGGGCCAGATACGCAGTATTTT
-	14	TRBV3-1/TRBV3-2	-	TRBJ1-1	CASSHQDMNTEAFF	TGTGCCAGCAGCCACCAGGACATGAACACTGAAGCTTTCTTT
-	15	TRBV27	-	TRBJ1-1	CASTSSTLPNTEAFF	TGTGCCAGCACCTCTTCCACTCTCCCGAACACTGAAGCTTTCTTT
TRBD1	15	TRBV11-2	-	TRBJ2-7	CASSQNGQEPYEQYF	TGTGCCAGCAGCCAAAATGGACAGGAGCCTTACGAGCAGTACTTC
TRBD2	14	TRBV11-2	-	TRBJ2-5	CASSLGSGKETQYF	TGTGCCAGCAGCTTAGGTAGCGGGAAAGAGACCCAGTACTTC
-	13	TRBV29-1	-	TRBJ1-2	CSVTSGGAGGYTF	TGCAGCGTTACCAGCGGGGGCGCAGGTGGCTACACCTTC
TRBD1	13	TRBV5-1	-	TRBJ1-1	CASSPDRRNEAFF	TGCGCCAGCAGCCCGGACAGGCGTAATGAAGCTTTCTTT
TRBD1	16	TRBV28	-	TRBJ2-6	CASLVKGASGANVLTF	TGTGCCAGTTTAGTCAAGGGGGCATCTGGGGCCAACGTCCTGACTTTC
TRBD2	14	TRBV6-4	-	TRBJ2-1	CASQPTSGSNEQFF	TGTGCCAGCCAGCCGACTAGCGGGAGCAATGAGCAGTTCTTC
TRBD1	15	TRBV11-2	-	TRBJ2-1	CASSRTGVALNEQFF	TGTGCCAGCAGTCGAACAGGGGTTGCATTGAATGAGCAGTTCTTC
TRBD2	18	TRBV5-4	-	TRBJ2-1	CASSAGLAGLPAYNEQFF	TGTGCCAGCAGCGCAGGACTAGCGGGCTTACCAGCCTACAATGAGCAGTTCTTC
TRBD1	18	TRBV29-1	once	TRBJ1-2	CSVRQGAIGFSPNYGYTF	TGCAGCGTCCGACAGGGGGCTATAGGCTTTTCTCCTAACTATGGCTACACCTTC
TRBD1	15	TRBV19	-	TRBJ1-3	CASSVGQGPGNTIYF	TGTGCCAGTAGTGTCGGACAGGGCCCTGGAAACACCATATATTTT
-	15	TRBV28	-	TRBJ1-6	CASGLERRQGSPLHF	TGTGCCAGCGGTTTAGAAAGAAGGCAGGGTTCACCCCTCCACTTT
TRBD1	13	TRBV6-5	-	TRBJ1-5	CASSKTGLQPQHF	TGTGCCAGCAGTAAGACAGGGCTTCAGCCCCAGCATTTT
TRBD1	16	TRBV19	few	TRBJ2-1	CASSIQDRGSYNEQFF	TGTGCCAGTAGTATCCAGGACAGGGGGAGCTACAATGAGCAGTTCTTC
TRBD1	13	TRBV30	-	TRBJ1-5	CAWKGQDNQPQHF	TGTGCCTGGAAGGGACAGGATAATCAGCCCCAGCATTTT
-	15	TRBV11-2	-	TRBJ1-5	CASSLGMESNQPQHF	TGTGCCAGCAGCTTAGGGATGGAGAGTAATCAGCCCCAGCATTTT
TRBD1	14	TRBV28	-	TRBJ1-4	CASMGGTGNEKLFF	TGTGCCAGCATGGGCGGGACAGGGAATGAAAAACTGTTTTTT
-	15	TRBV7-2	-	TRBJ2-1	CASSPRVSSYNEQFF	TGTGCCAGCAGCCCCCGGGTAAGCTCCTACAATGAGCAGTTCTTC
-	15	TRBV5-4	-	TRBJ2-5	CASSFVGGKGETQYF	TGTGCCAGCAGCTTCGTGGGCGGGAAAGGAGAGACCCAGTACTTC
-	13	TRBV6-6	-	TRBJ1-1	CASSWTANTEAFF	TGTGCCAGCAGTTGGACAGCGAACACTGAAGCTTTCTTT
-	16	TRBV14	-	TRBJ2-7	CASSQDPGKGGYEQYF	TGTGCCAGCAGCCAGGACCCGGGCAAGGGAGGTTACGAGCAGTACTTC
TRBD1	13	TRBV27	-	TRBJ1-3	CASSPTGGNTIYF	TGTGCCAGCAGTCCGACAGGGGGGAACACCATATATTTT
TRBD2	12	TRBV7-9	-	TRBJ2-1	CASSSTSGRQFF	TGTGCCAGCAGTTCGACTAGCGGGAGGCAGTTCTTC
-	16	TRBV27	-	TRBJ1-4	CASSLVAGRPNEKLFF	TGTGCCAGCAGTTTAGTGGCAGGGCGACCTAATGAAAAACTGTTTTTT
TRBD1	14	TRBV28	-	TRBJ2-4	CASRAGGAKNIQYF	TGTGCCAGCAGGGCAGGGGGCGCCAAAAACATTCAGTACTTC
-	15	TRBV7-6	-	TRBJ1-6	CASSLQGPYNSPLHF	TGTGCCAGCAGCCTACAGGGACCGTATAATTCACCCCTCCACTTT
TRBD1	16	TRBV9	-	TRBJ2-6	CASSLTGDTGANVLTF	TGTGCCAGCAGCTTGACAGGGGACACTGGGGCCAACGTCCTGACTTTC
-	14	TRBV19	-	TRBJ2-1	CASSIDRTTYEQFF	TGTGCCAGTAGTATAGATAGGACTACCTATGAGCAGTTCTTC
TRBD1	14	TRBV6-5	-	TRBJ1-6	CASSRDRGYSPLHF	TGTGCCAGCAGCCGGGACAGGGGTTATTCACCCCTCCACTTT